These 15 T cell receptor beta chains share one sample of origin, sequenced in a study of T cell changes during pregnancy in multiple sclerosis. TCRdb keeps only in-frame clones here, not all; method: immunoSEQ multiplex PCR. The sample lists over 85,000 clones, about nine tenths seen once, with roughly 1.7% in the top ten. The sample in question was peripheral blood, obtained after pregnancy. The receptors were sampled from a female donor in good health, enrolled as a control in a pregnancy study.

In this sample, this clone turned up a few times. The chain joins TRBV5-6 to TRBJ2-1, with TRBD2 matching over 16 bases. The CDR3 is 16 amino acids. The germline gives CDR1 SGHDT, CDR2 YYEEEE. The ends lost 4 bases at V and 6 bases at J; junction bases unmatched: 4. CDR3 region: CASSGGTSGGANEQFF. The CDR3 DNA sequence: TGTGCCAGCAGCGGGGGGACTAGCGGGGGGGCCAATGAGCAGTTCTTC.

The chain carries TRBV29-1 and TRBJ1-2, with 9 bases that match TRBD1. There are 11 residues in the CDR3. CDR1 SQVTM and CDR2 ANQGSEA come from the germline V gene. Trimming cost V 6 bases and J 12 bases; bases outside gene matches: 8. CDR3 in DNA: TGCAGCGTGGGGGACAGGGCTGAGGACACCTTC. Translated, it gives CSVGDRAEDTF.

This chain links TRBV27 with TRBJ1-1, with 9 bases fitting TRBD1. With V trimmed by 9 bases and J by 5 bases, 13 bases remained unmatched. CDR1 is MNHEY and CDR2 is SMNVEV in the germline V gene (reference sequence). This CDR3 has 15 amino acids. DNA for the CDR3: TGTGCCAGACGCGGGACAGGGTTCGGTAAGACTGAAGCTTTCTTT. Translated: CARRGTGFGKTEAFF.

This chain joins TRBV15 and TRBJ2-3; 8 bases map to TRBD1. Losses at the gene ends were 3 bases for V and 6 bases for J; bases not matched to a gene: 17. The CDR3 runs 18 residues. The germline V gene has CDR1 LNHNV and CDR2 YYDKDF (reference sequence). CDR3 bases: TGTGCCACCAGCAGGGTGGTAAGGGAGACAGGGGCTGGTGATACGCAGTATTTT. It is translated as CATSRVVRETGAGDTQYF.

This chain connects TRBV19 to TRBJ2-7, with 11 bases fitting TRBD1. The length of the CDR3 is 13 residues. V gave up 8 bases and J gave up 6 bases; unmatched junction bases: 6. Per germline, CDR1 LNHDA and CDR2 SQIVND (reference sequence). In DNA, the CDR3 is TGTGCCAGTCGCCGGGACAGGGGGGCCGAGCAGTACTTC. Translating gives CASRRDRGAEQYF. Variable domain in full (rest from reference TRBV19 and TRBJ2-7): DGGITQSPKYLFRKEGQNVTLSCEQNLNHDAMYWYRQDPGQGLRLIYYSQIVNDFQKGDIAEGYSVSREKKESFPLTVTSAQKNPTAFYLCASRRDRGAEQYFGPGTRLTVT.

The rearrangement uses TRBV7-9 and TRBJ1-2; D is possibly TRBD1 (6 bases). The V end lost 4 bases, the J end lost 4 bases, and 16 bases lay between the germline ends. This CDR3 contains 15 residues. Germline values: CDR1 SEHNR, CDR2 FQNEAQ (reference sequence). CDR3 loop: CASSYSAGDIYGYTF. CDR3 coding DNA: TGTGCCAGCAGCTACAGCGCAGGGGACATCTATGGCTACACCTTC.

The chain has TRBV18 and TRBJ1-4; a weak D match, TRBD1 (6 bases). The CDR3 runs to 14 residues. Germline V CDR1 and CDR2: KGHSH, LQKENI. V was shortened by 4 bases and J by 4 bases, with 10 bases between the two germline ends. The CDR3 coding sequence is TGTGCCAGCTCACAGGCGGACAGTAATGAAAAACTGTTTTTT. It translates to CASSQADSNEKLFF.

This chain joins TRBV2 and TRBJ1-2; 9 nucleotides match TRBD1. This CDR3 is 12 amino acids long. Germline loops: CDR1 SNHLY, CDR2 FYNNEI. In DNA, the CDR3 is TGTGCAGCGGGGGACAGGGTGTATGGCTACACCTTC. Amino acids: CAAGDRVYGYTF.

The chain uses TRBV15 and TRBJ2-7; a weak D match, TRBD2 (6 bases). Germline CDR1 is LNHNV and CDR2 is YYDKDF (reference sequence). V was pared by 0 bases and J by 7 bases, with 16 bases between. The CDR3 consists of 15 residues. The CDR3 sequence: CATSREATGRREQYF. DNA of the CDR3: TGTGCCACCAGCAGAGAAGCCACCGGGAGAAGGGAGCAGTACTTC. Using reference TRBV15 and TRBJ2-7 for the parts outside the CDR3, the full variable domain is DAMVIQNPRYQVTQFGKPVTLSCSQTLNHNVMYWYQQKSSQAPKLLFHYYDKDFNNEADTPDNFQSRRPNTSFCFLDIRSPGLGDTAMYLCATSREATGRREQYFGPGTRLTVT.

The chain uses TRBV7-9 and TRBJ1-6, with 8 bases identical to TRBD1. The CDR3 has 16 amino acids. After removal of 1 base from V and 11 bases from J, the junction contained 10 bases not matched to a gene. The germline V gene encodes CDR1 SEHNR and CDR2 FQNEAQ (reference sequence). The CDR3 DNA reads TGTGCCAGCAGCTTAGGACAGGGGCGTAACGTGCCACCCCTCCACTTT. Encoded protein: CASSLGQGRNVPPLHF.

The V and J genes are TRBV9 and TRBJ2-3; TRBD2 agrees at 9 bases. The CDR3 has 16 amino acids. CDR1 and CDR2 from the germline V gene are SGDLS and YYNGEE. V was clipped by 3 bases and J by 0 bases; unmatched bases: 5. The CDR3 DNA follows: TGTGCCAGCAGCGGACTAACTAGCGGGAGCACAGATACGCAGTATTTT. It codes for CASSGLTSGSTDTQYF.

The gene calls are TRBV30 and TRBJ1-3; 7 nucleotides align to TRBD1. CDR1 and CDR2 from the germline V gene are GTSNPN and SVGIG (reference sequence). The J segment lost 3 bases and the V segment lost 4 bases, leaving 3 bases of the junction unmatched. This CDR3 region has 13 residues. The CDR3 nucleotides read TGTGCCTGGAAAAGACAGGGTGGAAACACCATATATTTT. Protein: CAWKRQGGNTIYF.

The V gene is TRBV28, the J gene TRBJ2-3; 9 bases are a match to TRBD2. The germline CDR1 and CDR2 sequences are MDHEN and SYDVKM. The V gene end was trimmed by 5 bases and the J gene end by 2 bases; junction bases not matched to a gene: 8. The CDR3 loop spans 16 amino acids. The CDR3 DNA reads as TGTGCCAGCAGTACTCCAGCGGGGGGTTTCACAGATACGCAGTATTTT. It specifies CASSTPAGGFTDTQYF.

The chain recombines TRBV5-5 with TRBJ2-7, with 7 positions matching TRBD1. The CDR3 consists of 15 residues. V shed 0 bases, J shed 0 bases, and the junction held 3 bases outside the gene matches. Germline CDR1 is SGHKS and CDR2 is YYEKEE (reference sequence). CDR3 sequence (DNA): TGTGCCAGCAGCTTGGCCGGGGACAGCTCCTACGAGCAGTACTTC. Amino acids: CASSLAGDSSYEQYF.

The chain has TRBV11-2 and TRBJ2-1; the D gene is possibly TRBD2 (5 bases). Per the germline V gene, CDR1 is SGHAT and CDR2 is FQNNGV. The CDR3 totals 16 residues. Trimming pared 1 base from V and 0 bases from J, leaving 10 bases between. DNA for the CDR3: TGTGCCAGCAGCTTAGGAACGGGGAGCTCCTACAATGAGCAGTTCTTC. It is translated as CASSLGTGSSYNEQFF.